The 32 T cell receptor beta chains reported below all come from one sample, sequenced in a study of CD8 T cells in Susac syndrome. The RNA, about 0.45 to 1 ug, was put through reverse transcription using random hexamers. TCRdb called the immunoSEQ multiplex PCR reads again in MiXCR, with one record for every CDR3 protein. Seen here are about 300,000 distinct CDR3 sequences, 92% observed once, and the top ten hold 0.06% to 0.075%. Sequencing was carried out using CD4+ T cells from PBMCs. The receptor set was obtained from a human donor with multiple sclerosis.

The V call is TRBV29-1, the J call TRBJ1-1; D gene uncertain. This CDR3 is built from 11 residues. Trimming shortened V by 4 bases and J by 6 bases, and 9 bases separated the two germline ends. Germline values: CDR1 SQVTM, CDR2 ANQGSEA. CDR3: CSVVRVAEAFF. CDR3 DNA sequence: TGCAGCGTTGTGAGGGTTGCTGAAGCTTTCTTT. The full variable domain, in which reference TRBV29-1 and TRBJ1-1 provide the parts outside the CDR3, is SAVISQKPSRDICQRGTSLTIQCQVDSQVTMMFWYRQQPGQSLTLIATANQGSEATYESGFVIDKFPISRPNLTFSTLTVSNMSPEDSSIYLCSVVRVAEAFFGQGTRLTVV.

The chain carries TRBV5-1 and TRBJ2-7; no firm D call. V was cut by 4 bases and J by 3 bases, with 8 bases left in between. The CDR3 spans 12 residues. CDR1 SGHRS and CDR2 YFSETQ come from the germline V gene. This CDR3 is CASSIPDYEQYF. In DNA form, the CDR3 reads TGCGCCAGCAGCATTCCGGACTACGAGCAGTACTTC.

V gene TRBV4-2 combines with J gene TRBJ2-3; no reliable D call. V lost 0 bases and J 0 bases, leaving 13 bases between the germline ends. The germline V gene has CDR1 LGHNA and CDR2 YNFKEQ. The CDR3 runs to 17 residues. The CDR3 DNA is TGTGCCAGCAGCCAAGACGCTGGCAGCTTCAGCACAGATACGCAGTATTTT. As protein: CASSQDAGSFSTDTQYF.

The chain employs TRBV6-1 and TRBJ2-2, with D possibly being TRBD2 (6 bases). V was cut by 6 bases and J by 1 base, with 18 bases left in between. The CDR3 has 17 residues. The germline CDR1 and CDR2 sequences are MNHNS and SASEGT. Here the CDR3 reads CASRAEGRIRNTGELFF. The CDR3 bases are TGTGCCAGCAGGGCGGAGGGGCGAATCCGGAACACCGGGGAGCTGTTTTTT.

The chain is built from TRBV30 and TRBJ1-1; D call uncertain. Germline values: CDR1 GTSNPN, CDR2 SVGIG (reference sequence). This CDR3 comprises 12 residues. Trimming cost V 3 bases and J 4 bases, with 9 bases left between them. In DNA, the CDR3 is TGTGCCTGGAGCAGACGGGGCACTGAAGCTTTCTTT. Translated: CAWSRRGTEAFF.

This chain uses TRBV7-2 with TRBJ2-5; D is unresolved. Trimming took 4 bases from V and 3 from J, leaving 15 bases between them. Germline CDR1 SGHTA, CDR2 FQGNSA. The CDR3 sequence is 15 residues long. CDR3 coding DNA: TGTGCCAGCAGCTCCCTCCTTTTCGGTGAAGAGACCCAGTACTTC. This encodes CASSSLLFGEETQYF.

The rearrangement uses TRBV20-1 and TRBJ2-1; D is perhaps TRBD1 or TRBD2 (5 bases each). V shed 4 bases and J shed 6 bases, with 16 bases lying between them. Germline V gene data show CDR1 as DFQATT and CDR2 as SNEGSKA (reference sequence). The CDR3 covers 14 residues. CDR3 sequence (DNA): TGCAGTGCTAATCGATACGGGACCTTCAATGAGCAGTTCTTC. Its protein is CSANRYGTFNEQFF.

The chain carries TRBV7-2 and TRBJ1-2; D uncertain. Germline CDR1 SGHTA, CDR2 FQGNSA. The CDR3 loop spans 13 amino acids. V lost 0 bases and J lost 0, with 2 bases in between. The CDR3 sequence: CASSLAPNYGYTF. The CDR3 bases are TGTGCCAGCAGCTTAGCCCCTAACTATGGCTACACCTTC.

This chain's CDR3 is CSARETSNYGYTF. In nucleotides, the CDR3 is TGCAGTGCTAGAGAGACATCTAACTATGGCTACACCTTC. The chain couples TRBV20-1 to TRBJ1-2; D is uncertain. Germline-derived CDR1 and CDR2 are DFQATT and SNEGSKA (reference sequence). V was shortened by 0 bases and J by 0 bases, with 5 bases between the two germline ends. The CDR3 spans 13 residues.

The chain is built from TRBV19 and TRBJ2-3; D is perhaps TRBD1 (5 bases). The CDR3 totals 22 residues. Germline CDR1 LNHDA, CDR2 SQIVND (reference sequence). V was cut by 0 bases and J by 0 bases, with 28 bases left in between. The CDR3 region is CASSIDRRIPLLSAGSTDTQYF. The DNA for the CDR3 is TGTGCCAGTAGTATAGATCGACGTATCCCCTTACTTTCGGCAGGGAGCACAGATACGCAGTATTTT.

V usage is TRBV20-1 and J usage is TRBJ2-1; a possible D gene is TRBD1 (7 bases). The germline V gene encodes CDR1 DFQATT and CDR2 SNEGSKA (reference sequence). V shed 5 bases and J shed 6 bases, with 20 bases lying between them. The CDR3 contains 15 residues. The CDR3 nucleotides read TGCAGTGCTCCTCGGGGGACAGTCGGACTCAATGAGCAGTTCTTC. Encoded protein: CSAPRGTVGLNEQFF.

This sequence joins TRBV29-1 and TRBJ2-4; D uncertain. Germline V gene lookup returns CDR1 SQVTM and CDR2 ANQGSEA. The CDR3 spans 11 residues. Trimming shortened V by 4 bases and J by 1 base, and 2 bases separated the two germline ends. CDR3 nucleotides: TGCAGCGTTGCTGCCAAAAACATTCAGTACTTC. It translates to CSVAAKNIQYF.

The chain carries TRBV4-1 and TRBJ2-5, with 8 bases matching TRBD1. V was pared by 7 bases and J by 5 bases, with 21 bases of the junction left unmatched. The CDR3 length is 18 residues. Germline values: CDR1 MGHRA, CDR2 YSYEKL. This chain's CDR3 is CASTPTPGTGPLRETQYF. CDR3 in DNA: TGCGCCAGCACCCCTACTCCCGGGACAGGCCCGTTGCGCGAGACCCAGTACTTC.

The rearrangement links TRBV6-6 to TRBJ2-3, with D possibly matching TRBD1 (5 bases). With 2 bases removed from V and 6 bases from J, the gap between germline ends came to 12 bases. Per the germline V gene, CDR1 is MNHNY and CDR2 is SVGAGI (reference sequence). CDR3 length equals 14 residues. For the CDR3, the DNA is TGTGCCAGCAGTTACGGGGCGCCCTGGGATACGCAGTATTTT. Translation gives CASSYGAPWDTQYF.

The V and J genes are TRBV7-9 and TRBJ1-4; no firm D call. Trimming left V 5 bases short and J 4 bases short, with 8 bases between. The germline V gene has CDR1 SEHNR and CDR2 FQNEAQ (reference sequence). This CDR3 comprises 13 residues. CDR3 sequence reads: CASSPDLNEKLFF. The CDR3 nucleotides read TGTGCCAGCAGCCCCGACCTTAATGAAAAACTGTTTTTT.

The CDR3 is CASSRQSQGGTEAFF. In DNA form, the CDR3 reads TGTGCCAGCAGCCGTCAGAGTCAGGGAGGCACTGAAGCTTTCTTT. This sequence joins TRBV3-1 and TRBJ1-1; TRBD1 is a possible D gene (5 bases). The germline V gene has CDR1 LGHDT and CDR2 YNNKEL (reference sequence). V shed 4 bases and J shed 4 bases, with 16 bases lying between them. This CDR3 is built from 15 residues.

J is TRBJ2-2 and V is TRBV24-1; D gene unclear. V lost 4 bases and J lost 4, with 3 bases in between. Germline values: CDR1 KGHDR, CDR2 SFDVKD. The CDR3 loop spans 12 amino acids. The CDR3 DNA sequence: TGTGCCACCAGTGAGATCACCGGGGAGCTGTTTTTT. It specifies CATSEITGELFF.

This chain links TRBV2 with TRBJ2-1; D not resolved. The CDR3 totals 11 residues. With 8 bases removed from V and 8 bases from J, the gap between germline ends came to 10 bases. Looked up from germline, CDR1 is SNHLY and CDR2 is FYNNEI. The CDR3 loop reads CASRSFDEQFF. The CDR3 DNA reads TGTGCCAGCCGGTCTTTTGATGAGCAGTTCTTC.

CDR3: CASSYVPGQTQYF. For the CDR3, the DNA is TGTGCCAGCAGCTACGTGCCGGGACAGACGCAGTATTTT. The chain joins TRBV7-2 to TRBJ2-3; 7 bases line up with TRBD1. Germline values: CDR1 SGHTA, CDR2 FQGNSA. The CDR3 is 13 amino acids. The junction had 7 bases not matched to a gene; V was cut back by 4 bases and J by 9 bases.

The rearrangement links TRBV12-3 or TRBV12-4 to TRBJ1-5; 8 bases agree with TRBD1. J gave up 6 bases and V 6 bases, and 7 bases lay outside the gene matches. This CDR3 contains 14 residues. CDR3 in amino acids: CASSRDRGSQPQHF. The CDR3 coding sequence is TGTGCCAGCAGCCGAGACAGGGGCAGTCAGCCCCAGCATTTT.

As DNA, the CDR3 is TGTGCCAGCAGACGGACAGGGTCGGGTAATTCACCCCTCCACTTT. Its protein product is CASRRTGSGNSPLHF. The chain recombines TRBV2 with TRBJ1-6, with 8 bases matching TRBD1. The length of the CDR3 is 15 residues. The V gene end was trimmed by 6 bases and the J gene end by 6 bases; junction bases not matched to a gene: 7. Germline CDR1 reads SNHLY; CDR2 reads FYNNEI.

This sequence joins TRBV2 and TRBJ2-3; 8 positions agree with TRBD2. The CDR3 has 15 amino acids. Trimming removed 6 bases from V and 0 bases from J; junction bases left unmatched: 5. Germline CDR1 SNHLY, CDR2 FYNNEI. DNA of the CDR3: TGTGCCAGCAGCCGACTAGCGCACAGCACAGATACGCAGTATTTT. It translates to CASSRLAHSTDTQYF.

The CDR3 coding sequence is TGTGCCAGCAGCCAAGGTCCCACGGATGAGCAGTTCTTC. This translates into CASSQGPTDEQFF. The rearrangement joins TRBV3-1 to TRBJ2-1; D unresolved. With 1 base removed from V and 8 bases from J, the gap between germline ends came to 9 bases. Germline CDR1 LGHDT, CDR2 YNNKEL (reference sequence). The CDR3 runs to 13 residues.

CDR3 nucleotide sequence: TGTGCCAGCAGTGAGGGACGGAACACCGGGGAGCTGTTTTTT. Its protein is CASSEGRNTGELFF. J is TRBJ2-2 and V is TRBV25-1; D tentatively reads TRBD1 or TRBD2 (5 bases each). Trimming removed 3 bases from V and 1 base from J, with 6 bases in between. This CDR3 is built from 14 residues. The germline CDR1 and CDR2 sequences are MGHDK and SYGVNS.

CDR3 sequence: CASMDREAGELFF. The CDR3 DNA reads as TGTGCCAGCATGGACAGGGAGGCCGGGGAGCTGTTTTTT. V gene TRBV2 combines with J gene TRBJ2-2, with TRBD1 matching over 8 bases. CDR1 is SNHLY, CDR2 FYNNEI, per germline. V dropped 7 bases and J dropped 6; count of bases not matched to a gene: 4. The CDR3 covers 13 residues.

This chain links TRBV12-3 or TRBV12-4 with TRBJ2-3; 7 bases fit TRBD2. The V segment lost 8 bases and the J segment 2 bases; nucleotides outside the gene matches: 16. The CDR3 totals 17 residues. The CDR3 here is CASYAGGFRGHTDTQYF. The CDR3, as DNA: TGTGCCAGCTATGCCGGGGGGTTTCGAGGGCACACAGATACGCAGTATTTT.

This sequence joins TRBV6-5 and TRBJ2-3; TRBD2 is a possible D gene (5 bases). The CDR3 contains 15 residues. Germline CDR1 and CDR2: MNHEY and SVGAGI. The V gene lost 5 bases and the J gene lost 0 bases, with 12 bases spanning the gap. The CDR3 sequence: CASSLADPSTDTQYF. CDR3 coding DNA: TGTGCCAGCAGTCTAGCAGACCCGAGCACAGATACGCAGTATTTT.

The DNA for the CDR3 is TGTGCCAGCTCACCAACGGAGCAGGCAGGGCAGTTCTTC. Protein sequence: CASSPTEQAGQFF. The genes are TRBV18 and TRBJ2-1; no reliable D call. CDR1 and CDR2 from the germline V gene are KGHSH and LQKENI. V lost 2 bases and J lost 12, with 14 bases in between. The CDR3 extends over 13 amino acids.

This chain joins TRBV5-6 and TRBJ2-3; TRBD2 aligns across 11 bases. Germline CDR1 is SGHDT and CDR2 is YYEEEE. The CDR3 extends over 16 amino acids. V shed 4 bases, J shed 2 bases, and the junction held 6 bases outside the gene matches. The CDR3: CASSLAGGPDTDTQYF. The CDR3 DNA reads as TGTGCCAGCAGCCTAGCGGGAGGCCCAGACACAGATACGCAGTATTTT.

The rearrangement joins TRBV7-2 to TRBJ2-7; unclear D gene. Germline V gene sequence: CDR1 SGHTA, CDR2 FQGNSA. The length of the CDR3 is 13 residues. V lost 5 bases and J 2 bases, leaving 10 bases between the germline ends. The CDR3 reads CASSRGAAYEQYF. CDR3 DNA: TGTGCCAGCAGCCGAGGAGCAGCCTACGAGCAGTACTTC.

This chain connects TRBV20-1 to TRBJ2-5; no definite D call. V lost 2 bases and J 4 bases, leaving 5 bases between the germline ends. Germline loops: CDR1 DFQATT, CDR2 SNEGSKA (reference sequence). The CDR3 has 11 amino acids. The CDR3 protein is CSARSRETQYF. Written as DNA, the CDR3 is TGCAGTGCTAGATCACGAGAGACCCAGTACTTC.

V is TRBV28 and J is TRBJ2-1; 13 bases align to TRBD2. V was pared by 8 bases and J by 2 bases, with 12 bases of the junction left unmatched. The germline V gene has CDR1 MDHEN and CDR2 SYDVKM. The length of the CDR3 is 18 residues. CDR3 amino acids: CASQPATSGRNPYNEQFF. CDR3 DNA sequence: TGTGCCAGCCAACCGGCGACTAGCGGGAGGAACCCCTACAATGAGCAGTTCTTC.